This T cell receptor beta chain was captured by sequencing in a study of blood T cell repertoires in COVID-19. Across the whole study: Acute and convalescent COVID-19 specimens originated in the United States, Italy and Spain. PBMCs, B-cell-depleted T cells, or T cells provided the cDNA or gDNA that made up the material.

The data were produced by immunoSEQ multiplex PCR, yet TCRdb's version contains in-frame clones alone and is incomplete. Of about 34,000 clones listed, roughly 88% are singletons. The germline V gene has CDR1 DFQATT and CDR2 SNEGSKA (reference sequence). With 4 bases clipped from V and 16 bases from J, the junction kept 7 bases outside the gene matches. This CDR3 is built from 11 residues. The chain joins TRBV20-1 to TRBJ2-1; 10 bases align to TRBD1. Sequencing was performed on peripheral blood. The source is a man older than 75 with acute or convalescent COVID-19. For the CDR3, the DNA is TGCAGTGCTACCACCGGGACAGGGGACTTCTTC. Translation gives CSATTGTGDFF.